This T cell receptor beta chain was sequenced during a study of control samples from healthy donors and cancer patients. The CDR3 runs 16 residues. V lost 3 bases, J lost 7 bases, and 19 bases lay in between. Germline values: CDR1 LNHDA, CDR2 SQIVND (reference sequence). Using immunoSEQ multiplex PCR, the repertoire was profiled, and TCRdb retains in-frame clones only, with some absent. The sample lists around 140,000 clones; 91% were seen once. Sequencing was performed on blood. The receptor comes from a man under 40 in good health. The chain joins TRBV19 to TRBJ1-5, with a possible D match to TRBD1 (5 bases). As DNA, the CDR3 is TGTGCCAGTAGTATCTCCTTGGGGGGGTTGGGCCAGCCCCAGCATTTT. It encodes CASSISLGGLGQPQHF.